The 9 T cell receptor beta chains reported below all come from one sample, sequenced in a study of beta chain features in type 1 diabetes. The isolated RNA, all of it, was reverse transcribed, so expressed TCRB transcripts were what got sequenced. Assay: immunoSEQ multiplex PCR; the TCRdb copy retains only in-frame clones and omits some. Of around 310,000 clones listed, roughly 12% were seen once; the top ten hold roughly 0.015%. Study-wide points: People with Type 1 diabetes carried modestly yet significantly shorter TCRB CDR3s in all four CD4+ subsets.

These receptors lack a known antigen. Material for sequencing was naive CD4+ T cells from blood. The receptor source for this set is a young woman with type 1 diabetes.

This clone was detected a few times. The chain links TRBV28 to TRBJ2-3; 8 bases are a match to TRBD1. This CDR3 spans 14 amino acids. V gave up 8 bases and J gave up 0 bases; unmatched junction bases: 4. Germline values: CDR1 MDHEN, CDR2 SYDVKM. The CDR3 bases are TGTGCCAGCGCAAGACAGGGGAGCACAGATACGCAGTATTTT. Protein: CASARQGSTDTQYF.

This sequence joins TRBV7-2 and TRBJ2-1, with D possibly matching TRBD2 (6 bases). V shed 6 bases and J shed 5 bases, with 14 bases lying between them. This CDR3 is built from 14 residues. Per germline, CDR1 SGHTA and CDR2 FQGNSA. The CDR3 DNA reads TGTGCCAGCAGACTCCAAGCGGGCAACAATGAGCAGTTCTTC. Residues: CASRLQAGNNEQFF.

In this sample, this clone turned up a few times. The chain joins TRBV28 to TRBJ1-2; D ambiguous. V lost 6 bases to trimming and J lost 4 bases, with 12 bases between them. The germline V gene encodes CDR1 MDHEN and CDR2 SYDVKM. This CDR3 comprises 13 residues. The CDR3 sequence is CASSLGRGYGYTF. CDR3 nucleotide sequence: TGTGCCAGCAGCCTAGGAAGAGGCTATGGCTACACCTTC.

About this clone itself: The junction and the germline gene differ at one end; a read error may be behind it. V gene TRBV11-2 combines with J gene TRBJ2-1, with TRBD2 identical over 7 bases. Germline loops: CDR1 SGHAT, CDR2 FQNNGV. The CDR3 loop spans 17 amino acids. CDR3 nucleotides: TGTGCCAGCAGCTTAGAGAAGCCAGCGGGACTAACTCCAGAGTCGGTCTTC. Its translation is CASSLEKPAGLTPESVF.

This clone has a handful of counts. The chain joins TRBV2 to TRBJ2-7; TRBD2 agrees at 8 bases. The CDR3 has 15 residues. Germline values: CDR1 SNHLY, CDR2 FYNNEI. The V gene end was trimmed by 4 bases and the J gene end by 6 bases; junction bases not matched to a gene: 11. CDR3 bases: TGTGCCAGCAGTGCGGATAGCGGGATCGGTGGCGAGCAGTACGTC. It specifies CASSADSGIGGEQYV.

The rearrangement links TRBV4-3 to TRBJ2-4, with 8 positions matching TRBD1. The CDR3 totals 15 residues. J gave up 7 bases and V 4 bases, and 9 bases lay outside the gene matches. Germline V gene sequence: CDR1 LGHNA, CDR2 YSLEER. The CDR3 here is CASSRMDRVDNIQYF. CDR3 coding DNA: TGCGCCAGCAGCCGGATGGACAGGGTAGATAACATTCAGTACTTC.

This clone was seen only a few times. The J gene is TRBJ2-7, the V gene TRBV27; 7 nucleotides line up with TRBD2. Germline loops: CDR1 MNHEY, CDR2 SMNVEV (reference sequence). V lost 5 bases to trimming and J lost 0 bases; unmatched junction nucleotides: 16. The CDR3 sequence is 18 residues long. In nucleotides, the CDR3 is TGTGCCAGCAGTCCTCTGTTTAGCGGGCCCCCGAGCTCCTACGAGCAGTACGTC. Translated, it gives CASSPLFSGPPSSYEQYV.

The genes are TRBV13 and TRBJ1-5; 8 nucleotides agree with TRBD1. The CDR3 consists of 14 residues. Germline CDR1 and CDR2: PRHDT and FYEKMQ (reference sequence). V lost 4 bases to trimming and J lost 2 bases; unmatched junction nucleotides: 1. The CDR3 nucleotides read TGTGCCAGCAGCTCGGGACAGGGCAATCAGCCCCAGCATTTT. Residues: CASSSGQGNQPQHF.

The rearrangement joins TRBV5-1 to TRBJ1-5; possibly TRBD1 for D (5 bases). Germline V gene lookup returns CDR1 SGHRS and CDR2 YFSETQ. Between the trimmed V and J ends, which lost 4 bases and 0 bases, there was a span of 11 bases. The CDR3 has 15 residues. The CDR3 spells CASSPWGDSNQPQHF. The CDR3 nucleotides read TGCGCCAGCAGCCCCTGGGGGGATAGCAATCAGCCCCAGCATTTT. Together with reference TRBV5-1 and TRBJ1-5, the CDR3 gives the full variable domain: KAGVTQTPRYLIKTRGQQVTLSCSPISGHRSVSWYQQTPGQGLQFLFEYFSETQRNKGNFPGRFSGRQFSNSRSEMNVSTLELGDSALYLCASSPWGDSNQPQHFGDGTRLSIL.